This T cell receptor beta chain was captured in a study of blood T cells in healthy people across ages. Overall study: About one barcoded beta molecule per two T cells was captured by template switching. Findings and limits, study-wide: Comparison with aged donors showed that long-lived donors had more naive CD4+ cells and higher diversity. Older age coincided with a roughly linear decline in TCR beta diversity per million T cells.

As concerns this clonotype: Its antigen is undetermined.

Alongside a J-beta primer mix, a sample-barcoded 5' primer served in a second PCR lasting roughly 6 to 12 cycles. TCRdb reprocessed the 5' RACE reads via MiXCR and lists one record per CDR3 protein. In the table there are under 2,000,000 distinct CDR3 sequences, about 49% of which are singletons. V lost 7 bases, J lost 5 bases, and 16 bases lay in between. The CDR3 extends over 14 amino acids. In germline, CDR1 is MNHEY, CDR2 SVGEGT. The chain uses TRBV6-2 or TRBV6-3 and TRBJ2-3; TRBD1 might be the D (6 bases). The specimen sequenced was blood. This receptor was identified in a woman aged 40 to 50 in good health. The CDR3, as DNA: TGTGCCAGCAAGCCGGGACACCTGAGAGATACGCAGTATTTT. Its translation: CASKPGHLRDTQYF.